This passage covers 30 T cell receptor beta chains from one sample sequenced in a study of blood T cell repertoires in COVID-19. TCRdb's table, derived via immunoSEQ multiplex PCR, lists solely in-frame clones and lacks some. Altogether under 300,000 clones are present, 70% to 85% being singletons, with the ten largest covering approximately 1.5%. The sequencing input was peripheral blood. These receptors were obtained from a human donor with COVID-19, enrolled during active disease. The donor label of this sample is uncertain.

The chain is built from TRBV28 and TRBJ2-5, with 8 positions matching TRBD1. Germline CDR1 and CDR2: MDHEN and SYDVKM. This CDR3 comprises 12 residues. V lost 8 bases to trimming and J lost 4 bases; unmatched junction nucleotides: 3. The chain's CDR3 is CASYRGAETQYF. The CDR3 DNA reads as TGTGCCAGCTACAGGGGGGCAGAGACCCAGTACTTC.

This sequence joins TRBV7-8 and TRBJ1-1, with 8 bases identical to TRBD1. Germline loops: CDR1 SGHVS, CDR2 FQNEAQ. This CDR3 has 14 amino acids. V lost 0 bases and J lost 6; bases outside the gene matches: 3. The CDR3 protein is CASSLAGQEAEAFF. CDR3 coding DNA: TGTGCCAGCAGCTTAGCGGGACAGGAGGCTGAAGCTTTCTTT.

The chain uses TRBV24-1 and TRBJ2-1; 9 bases are a match to TRBD1. Trimming at V came to 2 bases and at J to 6 bases, leaving 13 bases not matched to a gene. CDR3 length: 18 residues. Germline CDR1 and CDR2: KGHDR and SFDVKD. Here the CDR3 reads CATSDSLQDRGPSNEQFF. The CDR3 nucleotides read TGTGCCACCAGTGATTCCCTCCAGGACAGGGGTCCAAGCAATGAGCAGTTCTTC.

Concerning this clone itself: Germline and junction disagree at one end, which may indicate a read error. CDR3 sequence: CASRRTLGTSENF. Here the CDR3 DNA reads TGTGCCAGCAGAAGAACTCTTGGGACTAGCGAAAACTTC. This sequence joins TRBV27 and TRBJ2-7, with TRBD2 matching over 10 bases. Germline loops: CDR1 MNHEY, CDR2 SMNVEV (reference sequence). The CDR3 is 13 residues long.

This chain uses TRBV4-3 with TRBJ2-1; TRBD2 matches 10 bases. The CDR3 length is 15 residues. Germline CDR1 and CDR2: LGHNA and YSLEER. V lost 1 base, J lost 5 bases, and 2 bases stayed unmatched. CDR3 sequence reads: CASSQGTSGNNEQFF. For the CDR3, the DNA is TGCGCCAGCAGCCAAGGGACTAGCGGCAACAATGAGCAGTTCTTC.

The chain is built from TRBV19 and TRBJ1-2; D is unresolved. The CDR3 is made up of 12 amino acids. Germline V lookup: CDR1 LNHDA, CDR2 SQIVND (reference sequence). Trimming removed 8 bases at V and 2 bases at J, with 9 bases between. CDR3 protein: CASHMRNYGYTF. CDR3 coding DNA: TGTGCCAGTCACATGCGGAACTATGGCTACACCTTC.

This clone was seen just once. V and J are TRBV29-1 and TRBJ1-1; 8 positions agree with TRBD1. The CDR3 length is 14 residues. Germline CDR1 SQVTM, CDR2 ANQGSEA. V shed 3 bases and J 5 bases; nucleotides not matched to a gene: 8. DNA for the CDR3: TGCAGCGTTGATCAGGGGGCTCCGGGGACTGAAGCTTTCTTT. It translates to CSVDQGAPGTEAFF. Filled out from reference TRBV29-1 and TRBJ1-1, the complete variable domain reads SAVISQKPSRDICQRGTSLTIQCQVDSQVTMMFWYRQQPGQSLTLIATANQGSEATYESGFVIDKFPISRPNLTFSTLTVSNMSPEDSSIYLCSVDQGAPGTEAFFGQGTRLTVV.

J is TRBJ2-7 and V is TRBV30, with TRBD2 matching over 13 bases. V trimming: 1 base; J trimming: 3 bases; junction bases outside the gene matches: 3. Per the germline V gene, CDR1 is GTSNPN and CDR2 is SVGIG (reference sequence). CDR3 length equals 15 residues. The CDR3 coding sequence is TGTGCCTGGAGTGCCGGACTAGCGGGAGTCTACGAGCAGTACTTC. Translation gives CAWSAGLAGVYEQYF.

There are a few counts of this clone. V usage is TRBV2 and J usage is TRBJ2-7, with 10 bases fitting TRBD2. The junction had 12 bases not matched to a gene; V was cut back by 3 bases and J by 1 base. Per the germline V gene, CDR1 is SNHLY and CDR2 is FYNNEI. CDR3 length: 18 amino acids. As DNA, the CDR3 is TGTGCCAGCAGTGATTCCGGGGCCCCAGCGGGAGGGTCCTACGAGCAGTACTTC. This sequence encodes CASSDSGAPAGGSYEQYF.

CDR3 bases: TGTGCCAGCAGCTTAGACAGGGGGCGCGAGCAGTACTTC. Amino acid sequence: CASSLDRGREQYF. The chain has TRBV7-2 and TRBJ2-7; 9 bases are shared with TRBD1. The CDR3 sequence is 13 residues long. V shed 1 base, J shed 6 bases, and the junction held 1 base outside the gene matches. Germline assignment: CDR1 SGHTA and CDR2 FQGNSA.

The CDR3 protein is CASSSMTGNSGHEQFF. Written as DNA, the CDR3 is TGCGCCAGCAGCTCCATGACCGGGAACAGTGGCCATGAGCAGTTCTTC. The chain carries TRBV5-1 and TRBJ2-1; perhaps TRBD2 as D (5 bases). Per germline, CDR1 SGHRS and CDR2 YFSETQ. CDR3 size: 16 residues. The V end lost 3 bases, the J end lost 8 bases, and 21 bases lay between the germline ends.

The genes are TRBV4-3 and TRBJ2-1; 7 bases map to TRBD1. V lost 3 bases to trimming and J lost 4 bases; unmatched junction nucleotides: 3. The germline V gene encodes CDR1 LGHNA and CDR2 YSLEER. The CDR3 spans 14 residues. The chain's CDR3 is CASSHRGSYNEQFF. Written as DNA, the CDR3 is TGCGCCAGCAGCCACAGGGGGTCTTACAATGAGCAGTTCTTC.

This clone appeared a single time. The chain combines TRBV5-8 with TRBJ2-2; no definite D call. With 1 base removed from V and 7 bases from J, the gap between germline ends came to 17 bases. There are 16 residues in the CDR3. CDR1 is SGHTS and CDR2 is YDEGEE in the germline V gene. The CDR3 here is CASSLIGRPRVGELFF. Written as DNA, the CDR3 is TGTGCCAGCAGCTTGATCGGCAGACCCCGGGTCGGGGAGCTGTTTTTT.

This chain uses TRBV5-1 with TRBJ1-1; 7 bases map to TRBD1. CDR3 length: 14 residues. Germline CDR1 and CDR2: SGHRS and YFSETQ. The ends lost 0 bases at V and 3 bases at J; junction bases unmatched: 2. The CDR3 region is CASSLEGADTEAFF. In DNA form, the CDR3 reads TGCGCCAGCAGCTTGGAGGGGGCGGACACTGAAGCTTTCTTT.

V gene TRBV7-2 combines with J gene TRBJ2-7; maybe TRBD1 (5 bases). The CDR3 runs 12 residues. CDR1 is SGHTA and CDR2 is FQGNSA in the germline V gene. The germline V and J ends were trimmed by 3 bases and 2 bases, with 5 bases remaining between them. The CDR3 spells CASSLDTYEQYF. The CDR3 nucleotides read TGTGCCAGCAGCTTGGACACCTACGAGCAGTACTTC.

The gene calls are TRBV7-8 and TRBJ2-7, with 7 bases fitting TRBD2. Germline assignment: CDR1 SGHVS and CDR2 FQNEAQ. V lost 5 bases, J lost 2 bases, and 12 bases stayed unmatched. CDR3 size: 16 residues. CDR3 protein: CASSLRWEGSAYEQYF. DNA of the CDR3: TGTGCCAGCAGCCTACGGTGGGAGGGATCGGCCTACGAGCAGTACTTC. Combining the CDR3 with reference TRBV7-8 and TRBJ2-7 gives the whole variable domain GAGVSQSPRYKVAKRGQDVALRCDPISGHVSLFWYQQALGQGPEFLTYFQNEAQLDKSGLPSDRFFAERPEGSVSTLKIQRTQQEDSAVYLCASSLRWEGSAYEQYFGPGTRLTVT.

The chain is built from TRBV28 and TRBJ1-5, with a possible D match to TRBD1 (5 bases). V was clipped by 3 bases and J by 9 bases, with 15 bases between them. This CDR3 has 14 residues. Germline loops: CDR1 MDHEN, CDR2 SYDVKM. The CDR3 nucleotides are TGTGCCAGCAGTTTCGCGGGGGAAAGGGGGCCCCAGCATTTT. It specifies CASSFAGERGPQHF.

The rearrangement uses TRBV19 and TRBJ1-2; D uncertain. Trimming left V 3 bases short and J 0 bases short, with 11 bases between. The CDR3 has 15 residues. Germline V gene data show CDR1 as LNHDA and CDR2 as SQIVND (reference sequence). CDR3 nucleotide sequence: TGTGCCAGTAGTATTAGGAGGGAAGCTAACTATGGCTACACCTTC. Translating gives CASSIRREANYGYTF.

V usage is TRBV7-2 and J usage is TRBJ2-7; 10 bases fit TRBD2. Germline assignment: CDR1 SGHTA and CDR2 FQGNSA. J lost 7 bases, V lost 1 base, and 10 bases had no gene match. This CDR3 region has 16 residues. For the CDR3, the DNA is TGTGCCAGCAGCTTAGTTAGCCTAGCGGGAGTTTATGAGCAGTACTTC. Amino acids: CASSLVSLAGVYEQYF.

The V call is TRBV4-1, the J call TRBJ1-6; the D is unclear. Germline loops: CDR1 MGHRA, CDR2 YSYEKL. V was pared by 1 base and J by 11 bases, with 9 bases between. This CDR3 region has 13 residues. This CDR3 reads CASSQVLVAPLHF. Here the CDR3 DNA reads TGCGCCAGCAGCCAAGTGTTAGTTGCACCCCTCCACTTT.

This chain links TRBV28 with TRBJ1-5, with 8 bases matching TRBD1. The CDR3 consists of 14 residues. Looked up from germline, CDR1 is MDHEN and CDR2 is SYDVKM. After removal of 5 bases from V and 7 bases from J, the junction contained 7 bases not matched to a gene. Here the CDR3 reads CASSTGTGVQPQHF. CDR3 nucleotides: TGTGCCAGCAGTACCGGGACAGGAGTCCAGCCCCAGCATTTT.

The V call is TRBV6-5, the J call TRBJ2-5; D may be TRBD2 (6 bases). There are 14 residues in the CDR3. V lost 7 bases and J 2 bases, leaving 14 bases between the germline ends. Germline V gives CDR1 MNHEY, CDR2 SVGAGI. The CDR3 DNA is TGTGCCAGCACTCCGGTGGCGGGGCAAGAGACCCAGTACTTC. Protein product: CASTPVAGQETQYF.

The chain links TRBV9 to TRBJ2-6, with 11 bases identical to TRBD2. With V trimmed by 3 bases and J by 2 bases, 4 bases remained unmatched. The CDR3 is 17 residues long. Germline-derived CDR1 and CDR2 are SGDLS and YYNGEE. The CDR3 sequence: CASSASGRTPGANVLTF. The CDR3 nucleotides read TGTGCCAGCAGCGCTAGCGGGAGGACCCCTGGGGCCAACGTCCTGACTTTC.

The gene calls are TRBV2 and TRBJ2-7; D ambiguous. Germline V CDR1 and CDR2: SNHLY, FYNNEI. The CDR3 has 14 residues. V gave up 2 bases and J gave up 3 bases, with 11 bases separating them. DNA for the CDR3: TGTGCCAGCAGTGAACGGAGTGTAAGCTACGAGCAGTACTTC. It translates to CASSERSVSYEQYF.

The chain links TRBV3-1 (or the pseudogene TRBV3-2) to TRBJ2-7; 8 bases are a match to TRBD2. V lost 3 bases and J lost 2; bases outside the gene matches: 0. The CDR3 runs 13 residues. Looked up from germline, CDR1 is LGHDT and CDR2 is YNNKEL (reference sequence). The CDR3 sequence is CASSQGLAYEQYF. The DNA for the CDR3 is TGTGCCAGCAGCCAGGGACTAGCCTACGAGCAGTACTTC.

This rearrangement joins TRBV29-1 to TRBJ2-1, with TRBD2 as a possible D gene (5 bases). V lost 7 bases to trimming and J lost 4 bases, with 11 bases between them. Germline values: CDR1 SQVTM, CDR2 ANQGSEA. The CDR3 runs to 12 residues. The CDR3 coding sequence is TGCAGCGCTTGGTGGACTTACAATGAGCAGTTCTTC. Translating gives CSAWWTYNEQFF.

This clone was seen a few times. The V and J genes are TRBV7-9 and TRBJ1-1; 9 nucleotides agree with TRBD1. This CDR3 has 15 residues. Germline V gene lookup returns CDR1 SEHNR and CDR2 FQNEAQ (reference sequence). Trimming removed 6 bases from V and 2 bases from J; junction bases left unmatched: 7. The CDR3 bases are TGTGCCAGCAGTCCCCTACAGGGGGCAAACACTGAAGCTTTCTTT. Translating gives CASSPLQGANTEAFF.

CDR3 sequence reads: CASSPGIAGGNEQFF. CDR3 DNA sequence: TGTGCCAGCAGCCCGGGAATAGCGGGAGGTAATGAGCAGTTCTTC. The V gene is TRBV7-3, the J gene TRBJ2-1; the match to TRBD2 covers 10 bases. Germline V gene lookup returns CDR1 SGHTA and CDR2 FQGTGA. J lost 7 bases, V lost 5 bases, and 8 bases had no gene match. CDR3 length: 15 residues.

This clone showed up just once. The V call is TRBV29-1, the J call TRBJ1-1, with D uncertain. The CDR3 totals 13 residues. V gave up 7 bases and J gave up 6 bases, with 18 bases separating them. Germline V gene sequence: CDR1 SQVTM, CDR2 ANQGSEA. DNA for the CDR3: TGCAGCGCCCACCCGTCAGTGGCACCTGAAGCTTTCTTT. Translating gives CSAHPSVAPEAFF.

The V gene is TRBV7-3, the J gene TRBJ1-2, with unresolved D. V shed 5 bases and J shed 3 bases, with 13 bases lying between them. The length of the CDR3 is 14 residues. Germline lookup yields CDR1 SGHTA and CDR2 FQGTGA. Here the CDR3 reads CASSPTRDYYGYTF. The CDR3 DNA sequence: TGTGCCAGCAGCCCAACTCGGGATTACTATGGCTACACCTTC.